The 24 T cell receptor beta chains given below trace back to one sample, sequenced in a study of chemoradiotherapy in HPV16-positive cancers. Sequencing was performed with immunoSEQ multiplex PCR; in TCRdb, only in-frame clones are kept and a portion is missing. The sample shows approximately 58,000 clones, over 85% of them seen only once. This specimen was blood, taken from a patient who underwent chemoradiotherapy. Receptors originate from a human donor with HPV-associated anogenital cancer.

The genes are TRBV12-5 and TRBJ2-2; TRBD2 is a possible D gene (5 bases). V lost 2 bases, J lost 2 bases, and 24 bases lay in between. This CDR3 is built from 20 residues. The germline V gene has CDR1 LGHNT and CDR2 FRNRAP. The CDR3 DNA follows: TGTGCTAGTGGTTTGCCCATCCTCGAGGGCTGGATCCGAAACACCGGGGAGCTGTTTTTT. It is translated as CASGLPILEGWIRNTGELFF.

This chain's CDR3 is CASSLGTGLSYEQYF. CDR3 DNA: TGTGCCAGCAGCTTAGGGACAGGGTTATCCTACGAGCAGTACTTC. The chain recombines TRBV7-9 with TRBJ2-7; 8 nucleotides line up with TRBD1. The junction had 3 bases not matched to a gene; V was cut back by 1 base and J by 1 base. This CDR3 comprises 15 residues. Germline lookup yields CDR1 SEHNR and CDR2 FQNEAQ (reference sequence).

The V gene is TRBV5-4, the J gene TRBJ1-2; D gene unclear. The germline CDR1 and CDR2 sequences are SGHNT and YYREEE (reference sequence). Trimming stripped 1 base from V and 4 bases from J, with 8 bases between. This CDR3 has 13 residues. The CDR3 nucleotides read TGTGCCAGCAGCTTGAGGACCGTCTATGGCTACACCTTC. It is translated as CASSLRTVYGYTF.

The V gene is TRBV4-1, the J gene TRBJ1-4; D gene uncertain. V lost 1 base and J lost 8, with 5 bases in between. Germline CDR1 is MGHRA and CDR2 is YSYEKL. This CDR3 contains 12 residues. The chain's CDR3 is CASSQVREKLFF. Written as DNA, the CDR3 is TGCGCCAGCAGCCAAGTAAGAGAAAAACTGTTTTTT.

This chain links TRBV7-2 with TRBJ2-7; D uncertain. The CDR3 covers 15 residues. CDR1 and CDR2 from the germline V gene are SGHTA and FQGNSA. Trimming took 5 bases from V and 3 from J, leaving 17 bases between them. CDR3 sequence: CASSLAQSLNYEQYF. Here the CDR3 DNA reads TGTGCCAGCAGCCTCGCCCAGAGCTTGAACTACGAGCAGTACTTC.

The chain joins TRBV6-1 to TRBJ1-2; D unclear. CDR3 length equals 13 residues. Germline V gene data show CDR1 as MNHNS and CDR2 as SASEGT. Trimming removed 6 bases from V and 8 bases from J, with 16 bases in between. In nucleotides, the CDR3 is TGTGCCAGCAGCGTCGGACGACTTTCGGGCTACACCTTC. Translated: CASSVGRLSGYTF.

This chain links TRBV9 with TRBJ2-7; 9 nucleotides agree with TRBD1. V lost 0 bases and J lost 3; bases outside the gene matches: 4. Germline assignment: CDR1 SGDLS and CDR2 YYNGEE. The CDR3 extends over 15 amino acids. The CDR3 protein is CASSVVGTGNYEQYF. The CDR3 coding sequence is TGTGCCAGCAGCGTAGTGGGGACAGGGAACTACGAGCAGTACTTC. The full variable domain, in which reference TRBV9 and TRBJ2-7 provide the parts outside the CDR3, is DSGVTQTPKHLITATGQRVTLRCSPRSGDLSVYWYQQSLDQGLQFLIQYYNGEERAKGNILERFSAQQFPDLHSELNLSSLELGDSALYFCASSVVGTGNYEQYFGPGTRLTVT.

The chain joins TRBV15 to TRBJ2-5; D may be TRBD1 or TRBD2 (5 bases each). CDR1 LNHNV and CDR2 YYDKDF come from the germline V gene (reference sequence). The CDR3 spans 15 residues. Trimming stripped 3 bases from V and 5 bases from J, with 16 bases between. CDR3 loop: CATSSLLRGRETQYF. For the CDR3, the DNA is TGTGCCACCAGCAGTCTCTTGAGGGGAAGGGAGACCCAGTACTTC.

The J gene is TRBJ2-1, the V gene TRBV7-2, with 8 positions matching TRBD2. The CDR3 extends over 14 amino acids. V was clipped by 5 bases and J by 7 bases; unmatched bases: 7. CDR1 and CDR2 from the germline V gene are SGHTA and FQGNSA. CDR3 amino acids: CASSILAGSNEQFF. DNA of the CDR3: TGTGCCAGCAGCATCTTAGCGGGGTCTAATGAGCAGTTCTTC.

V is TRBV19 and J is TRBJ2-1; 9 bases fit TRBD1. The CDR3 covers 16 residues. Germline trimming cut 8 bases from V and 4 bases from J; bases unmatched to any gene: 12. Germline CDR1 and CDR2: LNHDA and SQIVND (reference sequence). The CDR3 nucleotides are TGTGCCAGTTATCCTTCCGGGACAGGGCAGTACAATGAGCAGTTCTTC. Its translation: CASYPSGTGQYNEQFF.

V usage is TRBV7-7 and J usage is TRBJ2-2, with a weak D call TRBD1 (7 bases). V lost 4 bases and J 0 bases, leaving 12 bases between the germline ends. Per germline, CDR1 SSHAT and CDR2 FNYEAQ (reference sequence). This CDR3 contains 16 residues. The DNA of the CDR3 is TGTGCCAGCAGCTCGACAGGGACTTCGAACACCGGGGAGCTGTTTTTT. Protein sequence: CASSSTGTSNTGELFF. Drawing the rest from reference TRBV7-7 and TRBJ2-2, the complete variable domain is GAGVSQSPRYKVTKRGQDVTLRCDPISSHATLYWYQQALGQGPEFLTYFNYEAQPDKSGLPSDRFSAERPEGSISTLTIQRTEQRDSAMYRCASSSTGTSNTGELFFGEGSRLTVL.

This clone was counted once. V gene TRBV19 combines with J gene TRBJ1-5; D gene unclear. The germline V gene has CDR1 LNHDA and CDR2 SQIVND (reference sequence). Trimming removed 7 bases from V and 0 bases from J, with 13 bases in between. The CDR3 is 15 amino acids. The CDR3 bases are TGTGCCAGTATCTTGGGTCACAATAGCAATCAGCCCCAGCATTTT. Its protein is CASILGHNSNQPQHF.

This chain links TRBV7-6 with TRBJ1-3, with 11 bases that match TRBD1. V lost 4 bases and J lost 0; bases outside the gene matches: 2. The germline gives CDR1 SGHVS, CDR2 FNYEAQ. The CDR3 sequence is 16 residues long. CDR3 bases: TGTGCCAGCAGCTCCGGGACAGGGGGCTCTGGAAACACCATATATTTT. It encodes CASSSGTGGSGNTIYF.

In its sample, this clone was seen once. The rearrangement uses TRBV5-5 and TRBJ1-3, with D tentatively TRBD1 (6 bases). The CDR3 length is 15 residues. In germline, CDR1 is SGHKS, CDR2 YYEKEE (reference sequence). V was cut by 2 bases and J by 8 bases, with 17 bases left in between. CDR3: CASSFSTGSAYTIYF. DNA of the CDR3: TGTGCCAGCAGCTTTTCTACAGGGTCGGCGTACACCATATATTTT.

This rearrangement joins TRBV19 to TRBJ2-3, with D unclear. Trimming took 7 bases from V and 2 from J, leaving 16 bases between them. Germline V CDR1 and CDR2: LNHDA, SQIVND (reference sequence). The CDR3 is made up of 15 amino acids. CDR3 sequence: CASTTVGSLTDTQYF. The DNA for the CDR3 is TGTGCCAGTACCACCGTAGGGTCCCTCACAGATACGCAGTATTTT.

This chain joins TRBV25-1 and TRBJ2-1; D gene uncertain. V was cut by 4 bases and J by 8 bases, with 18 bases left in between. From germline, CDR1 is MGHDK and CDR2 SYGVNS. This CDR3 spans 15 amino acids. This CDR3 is CASSAPLDLMDEQFF. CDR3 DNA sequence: TGTGCCAGCAGTGCTCCCTTGGACCTGATGGATGAGCAGTTCTTC.

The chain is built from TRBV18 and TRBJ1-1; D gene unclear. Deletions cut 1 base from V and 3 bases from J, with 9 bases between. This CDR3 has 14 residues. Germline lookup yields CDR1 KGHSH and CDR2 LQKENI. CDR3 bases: TGTGCCAGCTCACCACGGGGTTCAGACACTGAAGCTTTCTTT. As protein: CASSPRGSDTEAFF.

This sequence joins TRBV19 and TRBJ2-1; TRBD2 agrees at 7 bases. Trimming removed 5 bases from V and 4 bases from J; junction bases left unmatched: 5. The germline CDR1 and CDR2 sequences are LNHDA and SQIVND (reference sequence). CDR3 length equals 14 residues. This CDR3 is CASSSPGRYNEQFF. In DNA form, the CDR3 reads TGTGCCAGTAGTTCCCCCGGGAGGTACAATGAGCAGTTCTTC.

In nucleotides, the CDR3 is TGTGCCAGCAGTGAAGTGGGGACCGGGGAGCTGTTTTTT. Translation: CASSEVGTGELFF. V usage is TRBV6-1 and J usage is TRBJ2-2; D not certain. Germline-derived CDR1 and CDR2 are MNHNS and SASEGT. CDR3 length: 13 residues. Deletions cut 1 base from V and 5 bases from J, with 5 bases between.

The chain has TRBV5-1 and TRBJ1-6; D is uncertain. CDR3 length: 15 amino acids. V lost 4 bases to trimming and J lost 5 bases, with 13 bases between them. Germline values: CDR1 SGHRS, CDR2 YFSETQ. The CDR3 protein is CASSGVVANNSPLHF. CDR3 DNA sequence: TGCGCCAGCAGCGGGGTAGTAGCGAATAATTCACCCCTCCACTTT.

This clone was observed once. CDR3 sequence: CASSYTGLQNSPLHF. The DNA of the CDR3 is TGTGCCAGCAGCTACACGGGCCTTCAGAATTCACCCCTCCACTTT. V and J are TRBV13 and TRBJ1-6; D ambiguous. This CDR3 is 15 amino acids long. V was trimmed by 4 bases and J by 7 bases, leaving 14 bases between them. Germline V CDR1 and CDR2: PRHDT, FYEKMQ (reference sequence).

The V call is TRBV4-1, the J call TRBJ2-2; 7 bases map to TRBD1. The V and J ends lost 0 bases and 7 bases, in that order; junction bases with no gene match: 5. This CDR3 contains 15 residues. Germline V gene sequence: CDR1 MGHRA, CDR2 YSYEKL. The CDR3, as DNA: TGCGCCAGCAGCCAAGACAGGGGGATCAACGGGGAGCTGTTTTTT. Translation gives CASSQDRGINGELFF.

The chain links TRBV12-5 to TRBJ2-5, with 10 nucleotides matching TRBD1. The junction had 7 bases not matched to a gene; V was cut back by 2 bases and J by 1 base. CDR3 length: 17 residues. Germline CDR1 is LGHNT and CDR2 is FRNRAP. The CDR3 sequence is CASGLRDRGVGQETQYF. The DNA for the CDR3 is TGTGCTAGTGGTTTGAGGGACAGGGGAGTAGGCCAAGAGACCCAGTACTTC.

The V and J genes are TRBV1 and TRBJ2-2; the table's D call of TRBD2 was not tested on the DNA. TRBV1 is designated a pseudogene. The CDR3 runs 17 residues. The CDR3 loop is CTSTQGGTLNRTGELFF. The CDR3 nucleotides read TGCACCAGCACCCAGGGGGGGACATTAAATAGAACCGGGGAGCTGTTTTTT.